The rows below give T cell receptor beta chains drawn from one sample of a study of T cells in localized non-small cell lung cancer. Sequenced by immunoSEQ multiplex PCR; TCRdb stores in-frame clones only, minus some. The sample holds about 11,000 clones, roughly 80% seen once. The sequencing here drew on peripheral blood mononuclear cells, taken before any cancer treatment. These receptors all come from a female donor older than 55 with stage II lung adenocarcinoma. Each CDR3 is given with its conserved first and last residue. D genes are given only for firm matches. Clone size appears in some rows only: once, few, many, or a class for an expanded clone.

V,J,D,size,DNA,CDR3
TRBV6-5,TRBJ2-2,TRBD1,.,TGTGCCAGCAGTAAGGACAGGGTGGCCGGGGAGCTGTTTTTT,CASSKDRVAGELFF
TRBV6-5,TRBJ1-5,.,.,TGTGCCAGCAGTTCTGACAATCAGCCCCAGCATTTT,CASSSDNQPQHF
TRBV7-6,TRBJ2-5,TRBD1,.,TGTGCCAGCAGCCCCCAGACAGGGGGTGGTCAAGAGACCCAGTACTTC,CASSPQTGGGQETQYF
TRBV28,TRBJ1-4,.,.,TGTGCCAGCAGTTTAGTGGGCCATGCAACTAATGAAAAACTGTTTTTT,CASSLVGHATNEKLFF
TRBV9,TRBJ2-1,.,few,TGTGCCAGCAGCGTTACTAGCAGTAATGAGCAGTTCTTC,CASSVTSSNEQFF
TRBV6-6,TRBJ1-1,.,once,TGTGCCAGCAGTTATTCCACGGGAGGGACTGAAGCTTTCTTT,CASSYSTGGTEAFF
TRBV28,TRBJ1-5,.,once,TGTGCCAGCAGGCCAGGGGATTTGGGAAATCAGCCCCAGCATTTT,CASRPGDLGNQPQHF
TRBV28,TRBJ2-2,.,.,TGTGCCAGCAGTTTAGAATTGGCGGGCGTTGGGGAGCTGTTTTTT,CASSLELAGVGELFF
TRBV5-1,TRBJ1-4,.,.,TGCGCCAGCAGCTTGGGGATGAATGAAAAACTGTTTTTT,CASSLGMNEKLFF
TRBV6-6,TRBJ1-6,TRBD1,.,TGTGCCAGCAGTTTCCTCGACAGGGGTGGGTCACCCCTCCACTTT,CASSFLDRGGSPLHF
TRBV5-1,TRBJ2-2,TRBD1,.,TGCGCCAGCAGCTTGGAGGGGGCCCCGATGGGGGAGCTGTTTTTT,CASSLEGAPMGELFF
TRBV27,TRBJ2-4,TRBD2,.,TGTGCCAGCAGTTCCCCCCCCCTTTCTAGCGGCCATCTGGATACGATAGCCAAAAACATTCAGTACTTC,CASSSPPLSSGHLDTIAKNIQYF
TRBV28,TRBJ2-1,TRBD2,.,TGTGCCAGCAGTTCCTTCAGGACTAGCGGGGCGAACAATGAGCAGTTCTTC,CASSSFRTSGANNEQFF
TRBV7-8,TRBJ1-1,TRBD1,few,TGTGCCAGCAGCTTAGTTAGGCAGGGGGCACCTGAAGCTTTCTTT,CASSLVRQGAPEAFF
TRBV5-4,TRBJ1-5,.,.,TGTGCCAGCAGCTTGGGCCCGGAGGTTCAGCCCCAGCATTTT,CASSLGPEVQPQHF
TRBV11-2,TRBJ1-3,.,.,TGTGCCACTGCCAGTTATCAGTCCGGAAACACCATATATTTT,CATASYQSGNTIYF
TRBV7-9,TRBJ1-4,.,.,TGTGCCAGCAGCTTAGAGACAAACGAAAAACTGTTTTTT,CASSLETNEKLFF
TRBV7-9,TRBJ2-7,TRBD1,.,TGTGCCAGCAGCTCGAACAGGGGTCCATCCGTCTACGAGCAGTACTTC,CASSSNRGPSVYEQYF
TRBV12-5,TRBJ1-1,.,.,TGTGCTAGTGTCGGGAACACTGAAGCTTTCTTT,CASVGNTEAFF
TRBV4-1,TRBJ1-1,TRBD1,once,TGCGCCAGCAGCCAAGTTGGTCTCGGGACAGGGGGGGTATCTGAAGCTTTCTTT,CASSQVGLGTGGVSEAFF
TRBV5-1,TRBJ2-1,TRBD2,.,TGCGCCAGCAGCTCTCCAAGCGGGGGGACCCTGGGTGAGCAGTTCTTC,CASSSPSGGTLGEQFF
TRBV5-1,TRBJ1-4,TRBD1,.,TGCGCCAGCTCGAGGACAGGGGGTGTAGAAAAACTGTTTTTT,CASSRTGGVEKLFF
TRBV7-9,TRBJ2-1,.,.,TGTGCCAGCAGCCTGGAAACTACCATAGTGGAGCAGTTCTTC,CASSLETTIVEQFF
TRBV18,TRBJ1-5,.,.,TGTGCCAGCTCTCTCGGACCCGGGGCTAATCAGCCCCAGCATTTT,CASSLGPGANQPQHF
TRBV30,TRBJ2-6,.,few,TGTGCCTGGAGTATGGGGTCTGGGGCCAACGTCCTGACTTTC,CAWSMGSGANVLTF
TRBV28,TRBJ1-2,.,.,TGTGCCAGCAGTTTATTTTCCTTTAACTATGGCTACACCTTC,CASSLFSFNYGYTF
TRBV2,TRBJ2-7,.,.,TGTGCCAGCAGTCTTCTTCAGGGCTACGAGCAGTACTTC,CASSLLQGYEQYF
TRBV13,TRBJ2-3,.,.,TGTGCCAGCAGCTTAGAACGGGGGACGGGACGTTTAGATACGCAGTATTTT,CASSLERGTGRLDTQYF
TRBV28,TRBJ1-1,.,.,TGTGCCAGCAGTTCCCGGGGGGCTGGCACTGAAGCTTTCTTT,CASSSRGAGTEAFF
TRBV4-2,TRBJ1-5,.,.,TGTGCCAGCAGCTCCGAGTCCAGGGACGATAGCAATCAGCCCCAGCATTTT,CASSSESRDDSNQPQHF
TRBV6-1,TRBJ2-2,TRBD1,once,TGTGCCAGCAGTGGGCGGGCAGGGGGACCCGGGGAGCTGTTTTTT,CASSGRAGGPGELFF
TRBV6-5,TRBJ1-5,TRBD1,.,TGTGCCAGCAGTTCCGGGACAGATCAGTGGAATCAGCCCCAGCATTTT,CASSSGTDQWNQPQHF
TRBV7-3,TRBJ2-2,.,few,TGTGCCAGCAGTCGCGTAACCGGGGAGCTGTTTTTT,CASSRVTGELFF
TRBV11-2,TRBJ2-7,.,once,TGTGCCAGCAACCCCGGGAGTACCTACGAGCAGTACTTC,CASNPGSTYEQYF
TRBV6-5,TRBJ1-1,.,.,TGTGCCAGCAGTCCCCGGGGGGACACTGAAGCTTTCTTT,CASSPRGDTEAFF
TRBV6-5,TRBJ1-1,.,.,TGTGCCAGCAGGGGCACAGGCTTGAACACTGAAGCTTTCTTT,CASRGTGLNTEAFF
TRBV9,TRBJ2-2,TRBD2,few,TGTGCCAGCAGCTACGGGGGGATGAACACCGGGGAGCTGTTTTTT,CASSYGGMNTGELFF